The 20 T cell receptor beta chains presented below share a single source sample, sequenced in a study of cytomegalovirus exposure and HLA in healthy donors (TCRdb year 2017). Preparation of the library involved the immunoSEQ multiplex PCR assay. For the multiplex PCR, a mixture combining 60 forward primers for TCR Vbeta segments and 13 reverse primers for TCR Jbeta segments was used. TCRdb retrieved this table from immuneACCESS and kept in-frame rearrangements only. Not all clones are present; in checked studies, unresolved V genes account for under half, and no reason is known for the remainder. Here the sample has roughly 140,000 clones; about 72% occur a single time. Of the sample, 2.1% is held by the ten largest clones. The sample consisted of PBMCs. These TCRs come from a man in his forties or fifties in good health and CMV-seronegative.

The chain recombines TRBV27 with TRBJ2-7; D is perhaps TRBD1 (6 bases). The CDR3 has 13 amino acids. Germline V gives CDR1 MNHEY, CDR2 SMNVEV (reference sequence). The germline V and J ends were trimmed by 6 bases and 4 bases, with 13 bases remaining between them. This CDR3 reads CASSRQAEYEQYF. CDR3 bases: TGTGCCAGCAGCCGACAGGCAGAGTACGAGCAGTACTTC.

The CDR3 region is CASSEGGPYEQYF. CDR3 DNA: TGTGCCAGCAGTGAGGGGGGGCCCTACGAGCAGTACTTC. The chain couples TRBV6-1 to TRBJ2-7; a weak D match, TRBD2 (7 bases). Germline V gene sequence: CDR1 MNHNS, CDR2 SASEGT. V was clipped by 3 bases and J by 2 bases, with 8 bases between them. CDR3 length: 13 residues.

Points on this clone: Relative to the germline gene, one junction end is altered; a read error may explain this. The chain recombines TRBV9 with TRBJ1-2; 9 bases are a match to TRBD1. There are 16 residues in the CDR3. Looked up from germline, CDR1 is SGDLS and CDR2 is YYNGEE. The CDR3 reads CASSVDILGQGSGYPF. In DNA, the CDR3 is TGTGCCAGCAGCGTAGATATTCTGGGACAGGGATCGGGCTACCCCTTC.

This clone was detected a few times. This chain uses TRBV7-9 with TRBJ2-7; 11 bases align to TRBD2. The germline V gene encodes CDR1 SEHNR and CDR2 FQNEAQ (reference sequence). The CDR3 loop spans 14 amino acids. The V gene end was trimmed by 3 bases and the J gene end by 2 bases; junction bases not matched to a gene: 0. The CDR3 spells CASSFSGGAYEQYF. CDR3 nucleotides: TGTGCCAGCAGCTTTAGCGGGGGGGCCTACGAGCAGTACTTC.

The chain couples TRBV6-1 to TRBJ2-7, with TRBD2 as a possible D gene (5 bases). Germline V gene data show CDR1 as MNHNS and CDR2 as SASEGT. Trimming removed 1 base from V and 1 base from J, with 11 bases in between. CDR3 length equals 15 residues. CDR3 sequence reads: CASSEETGGSYEQYF. The CDR3 region has the DNA TGTGCCAGCAGTGAAGAAACGGGCGGGTCCTACGAGCAGTACTTC.

V and J are TRBV7-9 and TRBJ2-5, with 11 bases aligning to TRBD2. The V gene end was trimmed by 5 bases and the J gene end by 10 bases; junction bases not matched to a gene: 15. This CDR3 is built from 16 residues. The germline V gene has CDR1 SEHNR and CDR2 FQNEAQ (reference sequence). CDR3 nucleotides: TGTGCCAGCAGCCCAGGGACTAGCGGAGGGGGTAGGATCCAGTACTTC. Translated: CASSPGTSGGGRIQYF.

This clone was counted a single time. The chain has TRBV18 and TRBJ2-3; 9 nucleotides match TRBD2. In germline, CDR1 is KGHSH, CDR2 LQKENI. This CDR3 spans 16 amino acids. V shed 1 base and J 5 bases; nucleotides not matched to a gene: 7. The CDR3 DNA follows: TGTGCCAGCTCACCACTCGGCGGGGGGGCCGAAGATACGCAGTATTTT. It translates to CASSPLGGGAEDTQYF.

The chain joins TRBV7-3 to TRBJ2-5, with D uncertain. In germline, CDR1 is SGHTA, CDR2 FQGTGA. V lost 2 bases to trimming and J lost 4 bases, with 8 bases between them. The CDR3 is 13 amino acids. CDR3 DNA: TGTGCCAGCAGCTTAGAATTCGGAGAGACCCAGTACTTC. This codes for CASSLEFGETQYF.

This clone is a singleton in its sample. The J gene is TRBJ1-2, the V gene TRBV7-9; no clear D. Trimming shortened V by 1 base and J by 4 bases, and 10 bases separated the two germline ends. CDR3 length: 14 amino acids. The germline V gene encodes CDR1 SEHNR and CDR2 FQNEAQ (reference sequence). The CDR3 region is CASSLGAPSYGYTF. CDR3 DNA sequence: TGTGCCAGCAGCTTAGGGGCGCCGTCCTATGGCTACACCTTC.

This clone was observed a handful of times. The rearrangement joins TRBV19 to TRBJ2-5; maybe TRBD1 (5 bases). CDR1 and CDR2 from the germline V gene are LNHDA and SQIVND (reference sequence). V lost 2 bases, J lost 5 bases, and 12 bases lay in between. The CDR3 has 14 amino acids. The DNA for the CDR3 is TGTGCCAGTAGTATACAGGGAATGGGGGAGACCCAGTACTTC. It encodes CASSIQGMGETQYF.

The gene calls are TRBV4-1 and TRBJ1-2, with a possible D match to TRBD1 (6 bases). Germline CDR1 and CDR2: MGHRA and YSYEKL. V lost 3 bases and J lost 5, with 16 bases in between. This CDR3 has 15 amino acids. Here the CDR3 reads CASSHQTTGDYGYTF. CDR3 DNA sequence: TGCGCCAGCAGCCACCAGACGACAGGCGATTATGGCTACACCTTC.

The chain couples TRBV18 to TRBJ2-1; 7 bases line up with TRBD2. The ends lost 0 bases at V and 6 bases at J; junction bases unmatched: 8. This CDR3 has 16 residues. Germline values: CDR1 KGHSH, CDR2 LQKENI. The CDR3 is CASSPPQAGTGNEQFF. The CDR3 DNA follows: TGTGCCAGCTCACCACCACAAGCGGGGACGGGCAATGAGCAGTTCTTC.

The J gene is TRBJ1-5, the V gene TRBV28; weak D call: TRBD1 (5 bases). The length of the CDR3 is 14 residues. Looked up from germline, CDR1 is MDHEN and CDR2 is SYDVKM. Trimming left V 4 bases short and J 7 bases short, with 14 bases between. The DNA for the CDR3 is TGTGCCAGCAGTTGGACGGGGGTTCCCCAGCCCCAGCATTTT. It codes for CASSWTGVPQPQHF.

The V call is TRBV6-1, the J call TRBJ2-1; 9 bases are a match to TRBD1. V dropped 6 bases and J dropped 6; count of bases not matched to a gene: 6. Per germline, CDR1 MNHNS and CDR2 SASEGT. The CDR3 length is 14 residues. In DNA form, the CDR3 reads TGTGCCAGCAGGGGGACAGGGATCCGCAATGAGCAGTTCTTC. Amino acids: CASRGTGIRNEQFF.

V and J are TRBV19 and TRBJ1-4; D perhaps matches TRBD1 (6 bases). The V and J ends lost 5 bases and 16 bases respectively, with 23 bases between them. From germline, CDR1 is LNHDA and CDR2 SQIVND (reference sequence). The CDR3 has 14 amino acids. The CDR3 DNA is TGTGCCAGTAGTCAAACAGGGAGCAGAGACAGCAGGTTTTTT. Its translation: CASSQTGSRDSRFF. The full variable domain, its missing parts supplied by reference TRBV19 and TRBJ1-4, is DGGITQSPKYLFRKEGQNVTLSCEQNLNHDAMYWYRQDPGQGLRLIYYSQIVNDFQKGDIAEGYSVSREKKESFPLTVTSAQKNPTAFYLCASSQTGSRDSRFFGSGTQLSVL.

Only a few counts were recorded for this clone. The chain couples TRBV10-2 to TRBJ2-1, with 7 bases fitting TRBD2. Germline CDR1 is WSHSY and CDR2 is SAAADI. Germline trimming cut 2 bases from V and 6 bases from J; bases unmatched to any gene: 1. This CDR3 spans 13 amino acids. The CDR3 spells CASSEQRGNEQFF. The DNA of the CDR3 is TGCGCCAGCAGTGAGCAGCGGGGCAATGAGCAGTTCTTC.

This chain links TRBV25-1 with TRBJ2-1, with 14 bases fitting TRBD2. Germline assignment: CDR1 MGHDK and CDR2 SYGVNS. The CDR3 is made up of 17 amino acids. V was pared by 8 bases and J by 1 base, with 7 bases of the junction left unmatched. The CDR3 spells CASPGTSGRGSYNEQFF. CDR3 coding DNA: TGTGCCAGCCCCGGGACTAGCGGGAGAGGGTCCTACAATGAGCAGTTCTTC.

This clone was observed a few times. V usage is TRBV30 and J usage is TRBJ1-4; 8 bases line up with TRBD1. The CDR3 has 15 residues. CDR1 is GTSNPN and CDR2 is SVGIG in the germline V gene (reference sequence). V gave up 0 bases and J gave up 8 bases; unmatched junction bases: 8. CDR3 protein: CAWSVVQGAREKLFF. Written as DNA, the CDR3 is TGTGCCTGGAGTGTAGTGCAGGGGGCTCGCGAAAAACTGTTTTTT.

This clone was detected a few times. V is TRBV4-3 and J is TRBJ2-7, with 9 bases aligning to TRBD2. The junction had 6 bases not matched to a gene; V was cut back by 1 base and J by 2 bases. There are 16 residues in the CDR3. From germline, CDR1 is LGHNA and CDR2 YSLEER. CDR3 in amino acids: CASSQGWRGRAYEQYF. CDR3 bases: TGCGCCAGCAGCCAAGGGTGGCGCGGGAGGGCCTACGAGCAGTACTTC.

The V call is TRBV27, the J call TRBJ1-2, with TRBD1 matching over 8 bases. V was clipped by 6 bases and J by 7 bases; unmatched bases: 10. The CDR3 sequence is 14 residues long. The germline CDR1 and CDR2 sequences are MNHEY and SMNVEV (reference sequence). The CDR3: CASRPLDRVGGYTF. Written as DNA, the CDR3 is TGTGCCAGCAGACCGCTGGACAGGGTAGGTGGCTACACCTTC.